These T cell receptor beta chains were read from a single sample in a study of blood T cell repertoires in COVID-19. Assay: immunoSEQ multiplex PCR; the TCRdb copy retains only in-frame clones and omits some. This table has 45,000 to 60,000 clones, 70% to 90% appearing once. The sequencing input was peripheral blood. Source of these receptors: a human donor in a cohort sampled during active COVID-19. CDR3s include the opening cysteine and the closing phenylalanine or tryptophan. D genes are given only for firm matches. Not every row has a clone size; where given, it reads once, few, many or a size class.

V	size	D	J	DNA	CDR3
TRBV6-5	.	TRBD2	TRBJ2-5	TGTGCCAGCTCCCCAGGGAGGGTAGGAGAGACCCAGTACTTC	CASSPGRVGETQYF
TRBV5-6	.	.	TRBJ1-6	TGTGCCAGCAGCTTGTTGTGGGGCGGCCACTTT	CASSLLWGGHF
TRBV28	.	TRBD1	TRBJ2-7	TGTGCCAGCAGTTTAATACAGGGGGCCTACGAGCAGTACTTC	CASSLIQGAYEQYF
TRBV10-2	.	.	TRBJ1-5	TGCGCCAGCAGTCCAACCCGAGGCCAGCCCCAGCATTTT	CASSPTRGQPQHF
TRBV5-6	.	.	TRBJ2-2	TGTGCCAGCAACCCCCCAGGGGCGGGCGGGGAGCTGTTTTTT	CASNPPGAGGELFF
TRBV4-3	.	TRBD1	TRBJ1-1	TGCGCCAGCAGCCAACCCGGACAGGGGTGGAGCACTGAAGCTTTCTTT	CASSQPGQGWSTEAFF
TRBV4-3	.	TRBD1	TRBJ1-2	TGCGCCAGCAGCCAAGTGAATGTAGGACAGGGGTTGGACGGCTACACCTTC	CASSQVNVGQGLDGYTF
TRBV7-9	.	.	TRBJ1-2	TGTGCCAGCAGCATCGGGGGTGAAGGAGTGAACTATGGCTACACCTTC	CASSIGGEGVNYGYTF
TRBV3-1/TRBV3-2	.	TRBD2	TRBJ2-3	TGTGCCAGCAGCCGAGGACGGCCTGGACTAGCGGGGGGGGATACGCAGTATTTT	CASSRGRPGLAGGDTQYF
TRBV12-5	.	TRBD1	TRBJ2-3	TGTGCTAGTGGTCGGGGGGACAGGGAGAAAGATACGCAGTATTTT	CASGRGDREKDTQYF
TRBV11-1	once	TRBD2	TRBJ2-2	TGTGCCAGCAGCTTAAGGCTAGCGGGGACCACCGGGGAGCTGTTTTTT	CASSLRLAGTTGELFF
TRBV7-2	.	TRBD1	TRBJ1-5	TGTGCCAGCAGCGTACTAGGGACAGGCTATAGCAATCAGCCCCAGCATTTT	CASSVLGTGYSNQPQHF
TRBV6-6	.	.	TRBJ2-5	TGTGCCAGCAGTTACTCCCAGGGGGGTGGTACAGAGACCCAGTACTTC	CASSYSQGGGTETQYF
TRBV9	.	.	TRBJ1-3	TGTGCCAGCAGCCCCGGGGCTGGAAACACCATATATTTT	CASSPGAGNTIYF
TRBV28	.	.	TRBJ1-5	TGTGCCAGCAGTGGACCCAGGGACTATAGCAATCAGCCCCAGCATTTT	CASSGPRDYSNQPQHF